These T cell receptor beta chains were read from a single sample in a study of T cell responses to AZD1222 COVID-19 vaccine. Produced via immunoSEQ multiplex PCR; TCRdb's table is partial and in-frame only. In the table there are around 65,000 clones, roughly 70% of which are singletons. Sample: peripheral blood, taken on day 0 of AZD1222 vaccination. These receptors came from an adult in good health. Both conserved end residues are part of each CDR3. A D gene is named only where the DNA matches it firmly. Size tells how often a clone was seen (once, few, many) or the class of an expanded clone, and some rows leave it out.

CASSQESRDRGTGELFF | TGTGCCAGCAGCCAAGAGTCACGGGACAGGGGGACCGGGGAGCTGTTTTTT | . | TRBD1 | TRBJ2-2 | TRBV4-2 | 17
CASNTRTGRQPQHF | TGTGCCAGTAATACTAGGACAGGGCGTCAGCCCCAGCATTTT | . | TRBD1 | TRBJ1-5 | TRBV19 | 14
CASSVAQEDEQFF | TGTGCCAGCAGCGTAGCCCAAGAAGATGAGCAGTTCTTC | few | . | TRBJ2-1 | TRBV9 | 13
CASSYLGNEQFF | TGTGCCAGCAGTTACCTCGGGAATGAGCAGTTCTTC | . | . | TRBJ2-1 | TRBV6-2/TRBV6-3 | 12
CASSSGIPYEQYF | TGTGCCAGCAGTTCCGGGATCCCCTACGAGCAGTACTTC | . | . | TRBJ2-7 | TRBV27 | 13
CATSDSANRGARGYTF | TGTGCCACCAGTGATTCGGCCAATCGGGGGGCACGGGGCTACACCTTC | once | . | TRBJ1-2 | TRBV24-1 | 16
CASSLGQAGNTIYF | TGTGCCAGCAGCCTTGGACAGGCCGGAAACACCATATATTTT | . | TRBD1 | TRBJ1-3 | TRBV13 | 14
CASSLNPGLGGNTIYF | TGTGCCAGCAGTTTAAACCCAGGGCTAGGAGGAAACACCATATATTTT | few | . | TRBJ1-3 | TRBV28 | 16
CSVEGNRGQTQYF | TGCAGCGTTGAGGGAAACAGGGGCCAGACCCAGTACTTC | . | TRBD1 | TRBJ2-5 | TRBV29-1 | 13
CASSLGGSYNSPLHF | TGTGCCAGCAGCTTAGGAGGCAGCTATAATTCACCCCTCCACTTT | once | . | TRBJ1-6 | TRBV7-2 | 15
CASSLERLHDTF | TGTGCCAGCAGCTTAGAGAGGCTCCATGACACCTTC | . | . | TRBJ1-2 | TRBV7-9 | 12
CAISEPQGAGSGEQYF | TGTGCCATCAGTGAACCACAGGGCGCGGGATCGGGCGAGCAGTACTTC | . | . | TRBJ2-7 | TRBV10-3 | 16
CASSQDVITGGYNSPLHF | TGCGCCAGCAGCCAAGATGTTATCACAGGGGGCTATAATTCACCCCTCCACTTT | . | TRBD1 | TRBJ1-6 | TRBV4-1 | 18
CASSPGWGDNSPLHF | TGCGCCAGCAGCCCGGGTTGGGGCGATAATTCACCCCTCCACTTT | once | . | TRBJ1-6 | TRBV4-3 | 15
CANTGTGSSTNEKLFF | TGCGCCAACACCGGGACAGGGAGCTCAACTAATGAAAAACTGTTTTTT | . | TRBD1 | TRBJ1-4 | TRBV23-1 | 16
CASSPQGTTTGELFF | TGTGCCAGCAGCCCTCAGGGGACAACCACCGGGGAGCTGTTTTTT | . | . | TRBJ2-2 | TRBV7-8 | 15
CSVSESGANVLTF | TGCAGCGTTTCAGAATCTGGGGCCAACGTCCTGACTTTC | . | . | TRBJ2-6 | TRBV29-1 | 13
CASSPYGFHLNTEAFF | TGTGCCAGCTCACCATACGGGTTCCACCTGAACACTGAAGCTTTCTTT | . | . | TRBJ1-1 | TRBV18 | 16
CASSQPGALETQYF | TGCGCCAGCAGCCAGCCCGGTGCTCTCGAGACCCAGTACTTC | . | . | TRBJ2-5 | TRBV4-1 | 14
CASSSTGTVPEAFF | TGTGCCAGCAGTTCCACCGGGACGGTCCCTGAAGCTTTCTTT | . | . | TRBJ1-1 | TRBV6-6 | 14
CASSPGTGNYEQYF | TGTGCCAGCAGCCCCGGGACAGGGAACTACGAGCAGTACTTC | . | TRBD1 | TRBJ2-7 | TRBV7-2 | 14
CASTEGNQPQHF | TGTGCCAGCACGGAGGGGAATCAGCCCCAGCATTTT | few | . | TRBJ1-5 | TRBV2 | 12
CASSPGPGQPQHF | TGTGCCAGCAGCCCCGGACCTGGGCAGCCCCAGCATTTT | few | . | TRBJ1-5 | TRBV6-5 | 13
CASSLFENTEAFF | TGTGCCAGCAGCTTATTTGAGAACACTGAAGCTTTCTTT | . | . | TRBJ1-1 | TRBV7-6 | 13
CASSIRGVGQPQHF | TGTGCCAGTAGTATCCGGGGAGTGGGTCAGCCCCAGCATTTT | . | . | TRBJ1-5 | TRBV19 | 14
CASSPLVNTEAFF | TGTGCCAGCAGCCCCCTGGTGAACACTGAAGCTTTCTTT | . | . | TRBJ1-1 | TRBV7-6 | 13
CASSYDKTETQYF | TGTGCCAGCAGTTACGACAAAACGGAGACCCAGTACTTC | once | . | TRBJ2-5 | TRBV6-5 | 13
CASSAPGLTLEKLFF | TGTGCCAGCAGCGCCCCAGGGCTGACCCTTGAAAAACTGTTTTTT | once | . | TRBJ1-4 | TRBV7-2 | 15
CAINPGQGAYEQYF | TGTGCCATCAACCCGGGACAGGGGGCCTACGAGCAGTACTTC | . | TRBD1 | TRBJ2-7 | TRBV10-3 | 14
CASSVTSGGFTGELFF | TGTGCCAGTAGTGTGACTAGCGGGGGCTTCACCGGGGAGCTGTTTTTT | many | TRBD2 | TRBJ2-2 | TRBV19 | 16
CASSLGVFNTEAFF | TGTGCCAGCAGCTTGGGGGTGTTCAACACTGAAGCTTTCTTT | . | . | TRBJ1-1 | TRBV7-2 | 14
CASSPYGAEGYTF | TGTGCCAGCAGCCCGTACGGGGCGGAAGGCTACACCTTC | . | . | TRBJ1-2 | TRBV7-2 | 13
CASSLPPQGITEAFF | TGTGCCAGCAGCTTACCGCCGCAGGGGATAACCGAAGCTTTCTTT | . | . | TRBJ1-1 | TRBV13 | 15
CASSRGTANYGYTF | TGTGCCAGTAGCCGCGGGACAGCTAACTATGGCTACACCTTC | . | TRBD1 | TRBJ1-2 | TRBV19 | 14
CASSLVGQGNTEAFF | TGCGCCAGCAGCTTGGTGGGACAGGGGAACACTGAAGCTTTCTTT | . | TRBD1 | TRBJ1-1 | TRBV5-1 | 15
CASSFDLRPLHF | TGTGCCAGCAGTTTTGACTTGAGACCCCTCCACTTT | . | . | TRBJ1-6 | TRBV12-3/TRBV12-4 | 12
CASSQGGGPLHF | TGTGCCAGCAGCCAAGGCGGGGGACCCCTCCACTTT | . | . | TRBJ1-6 | TRBV3-1/TRBV3-2 | 12